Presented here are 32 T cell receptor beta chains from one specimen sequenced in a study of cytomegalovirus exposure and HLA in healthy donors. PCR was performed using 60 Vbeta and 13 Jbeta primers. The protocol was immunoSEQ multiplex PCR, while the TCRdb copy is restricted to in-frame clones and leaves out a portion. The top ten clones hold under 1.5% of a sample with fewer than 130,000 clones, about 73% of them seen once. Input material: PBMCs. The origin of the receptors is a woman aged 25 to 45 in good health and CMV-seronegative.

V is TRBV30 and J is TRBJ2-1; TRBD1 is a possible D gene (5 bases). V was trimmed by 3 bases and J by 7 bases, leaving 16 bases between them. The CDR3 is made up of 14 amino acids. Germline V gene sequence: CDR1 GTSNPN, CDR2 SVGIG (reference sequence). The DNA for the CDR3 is TGTGCCTGGAGATGGCTCAATCCAGGGAATGAGCAGTTCTTC. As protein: CAWRWLNPGNEQFF.

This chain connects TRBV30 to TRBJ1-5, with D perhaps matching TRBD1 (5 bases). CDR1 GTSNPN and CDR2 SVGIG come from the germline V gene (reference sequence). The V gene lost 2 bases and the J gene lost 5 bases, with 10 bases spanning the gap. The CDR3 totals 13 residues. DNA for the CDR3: TGTGCCTGGAGTTCCAGGGAGGATCAGCCCCAGCATTTT. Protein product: CAWSSREDQPQHF.

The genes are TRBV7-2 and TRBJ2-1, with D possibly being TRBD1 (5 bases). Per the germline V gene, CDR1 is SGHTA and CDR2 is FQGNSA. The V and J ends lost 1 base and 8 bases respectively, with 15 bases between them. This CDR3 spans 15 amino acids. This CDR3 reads CASSLEAGKGYEQFF. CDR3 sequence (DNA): TGTGCCAGCAGCTTAGAGGCAGGGAAGGGTTATGAGCAGTTCTTC.

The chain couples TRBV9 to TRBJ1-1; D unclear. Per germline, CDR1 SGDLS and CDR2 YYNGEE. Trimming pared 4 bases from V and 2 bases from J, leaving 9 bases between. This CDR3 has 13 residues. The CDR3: CASSPTFNTEAFF. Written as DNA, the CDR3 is TGTGCCAGCAGCCCCACATTCAACACTGAAGCTTTCTTT.

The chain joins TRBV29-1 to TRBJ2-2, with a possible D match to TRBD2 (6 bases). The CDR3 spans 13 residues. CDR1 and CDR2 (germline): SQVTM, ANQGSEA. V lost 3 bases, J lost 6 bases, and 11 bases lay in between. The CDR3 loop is CSVELGRPGELFF. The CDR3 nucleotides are TGCAGCGTTGAGCTGGGGAGGCCCGGGGAGCTGTTTTTT.

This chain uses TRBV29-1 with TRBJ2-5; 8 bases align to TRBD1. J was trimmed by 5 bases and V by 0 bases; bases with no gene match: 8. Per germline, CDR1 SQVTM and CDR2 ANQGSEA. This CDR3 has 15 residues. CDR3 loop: CSVEEVDRGYETQYF. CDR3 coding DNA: TGCAGCGTTGAAGAGGTTGACAGGGGTTATGAGACCCAGTACTTC.

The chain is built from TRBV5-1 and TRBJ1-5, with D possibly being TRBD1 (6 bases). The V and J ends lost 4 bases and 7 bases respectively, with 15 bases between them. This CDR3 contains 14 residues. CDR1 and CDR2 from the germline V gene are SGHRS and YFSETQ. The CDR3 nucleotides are TGCGCCAGCAGCCCGAGGGGGGGTCCACAGCCCCAGCATTTT. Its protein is CASSPRGGPQPQHF.

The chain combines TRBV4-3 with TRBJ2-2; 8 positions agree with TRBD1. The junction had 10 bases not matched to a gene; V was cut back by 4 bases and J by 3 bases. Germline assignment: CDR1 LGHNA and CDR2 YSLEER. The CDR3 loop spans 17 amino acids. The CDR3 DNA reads TGCGCCAGCAGCCTTAGAGTCACAGGGGGAGACACCGGGGAGCTGTTTTTT. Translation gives CASSLRVTGGDTGELFF.

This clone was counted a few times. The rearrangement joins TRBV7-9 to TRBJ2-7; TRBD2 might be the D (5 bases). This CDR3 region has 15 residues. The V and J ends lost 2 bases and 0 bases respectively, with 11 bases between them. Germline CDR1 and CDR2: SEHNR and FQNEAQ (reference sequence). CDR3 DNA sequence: TGTGCCAGCAGCTTACAGGCCGGGGTCTCCTACGAGCAGTACTTC. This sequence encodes CASSLQAGVSYEQYF.

The CDR3 DNA is TGTGCCAGCAGCCCCGGTTTTGCGGAAACCGGGGAGCTGTTTTTT. It yields the protein CASSPGFAETGELFF. This chain connects TRBV7-8 to TRBJ2-2; D is undetermined. V lost 5 bases and J 5 bases, leaving 15 bases between the germline ends. The germline V gene has CDR1 SGHVS and CDR2 FQNEAQ. This CDR3 region has 15 residues.

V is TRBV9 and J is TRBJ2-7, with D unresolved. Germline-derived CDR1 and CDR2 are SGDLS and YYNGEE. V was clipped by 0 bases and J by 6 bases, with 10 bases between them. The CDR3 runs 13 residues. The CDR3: CASSVALRSEQYF. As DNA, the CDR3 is TGTGCCAGCAGCGTAGCGCTCCGGAGCGAGCAGTACTTC.

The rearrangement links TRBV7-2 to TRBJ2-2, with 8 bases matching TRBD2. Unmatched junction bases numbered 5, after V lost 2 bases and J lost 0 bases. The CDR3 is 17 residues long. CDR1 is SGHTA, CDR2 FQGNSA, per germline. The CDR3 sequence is CASSLPALAANTGELFF. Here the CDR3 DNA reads TGTGCCAGCAGCTTACCCGCACTAGCGGCGAACACCGGGGAGCTGTTTTTT.

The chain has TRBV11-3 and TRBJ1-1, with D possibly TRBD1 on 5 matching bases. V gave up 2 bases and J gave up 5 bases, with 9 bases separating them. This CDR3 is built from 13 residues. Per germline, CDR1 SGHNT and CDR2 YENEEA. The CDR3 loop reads CASSLRGGTEAFF. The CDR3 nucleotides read TGTGCCAGCAGCTTAAGGGGAGGGACTGAAGCTTTCTTT.

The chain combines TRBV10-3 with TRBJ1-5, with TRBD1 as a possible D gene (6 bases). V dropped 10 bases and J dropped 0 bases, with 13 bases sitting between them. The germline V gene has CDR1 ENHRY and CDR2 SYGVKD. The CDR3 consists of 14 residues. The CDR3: CATATGYSNQPQHF. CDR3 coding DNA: TGTGCCACCGCGACAGGCTATAGCAATCAGCCCCAGCATTTT.

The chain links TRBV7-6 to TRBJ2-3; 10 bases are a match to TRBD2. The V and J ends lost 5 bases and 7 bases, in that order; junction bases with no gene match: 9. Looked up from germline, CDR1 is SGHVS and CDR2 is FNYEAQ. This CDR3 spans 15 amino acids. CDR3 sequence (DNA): TGTGCCAGCAGCCCAAGCGGGAGGGCCTACCATACGCAGTATTTT. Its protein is CASSPSGRAYHTQYF.

The CDR3 here is CASSPSVYEQFF. CDR3 in DNA: TGTGCCAGCAGCCCTAGTGTCTATGAGCAGTTCTTC. The chain uses TRBV7-2 and TRBJ2-1; D gene uncertain. Trimming removed 5 bases at V and 8 bases at J, with 10 bases between. Germline V gene sequence: CDR1 SGHTA, CDR2 FQGNSA. The length of the CDR3 is 12 residues. The whole variable domain, filled in from reference TRBV7-2 and TRBJ2-1, reads GAGVSQSPSNKVTEKGKDVELRCDPISGHTALYWYRQSLGQGLEFLIYFQGNSAPDKSGLPSDRFSAERTGGSVSTLTIQRTQQEDSAVYLCASSPSVYEQFFGPGTRLTVL.

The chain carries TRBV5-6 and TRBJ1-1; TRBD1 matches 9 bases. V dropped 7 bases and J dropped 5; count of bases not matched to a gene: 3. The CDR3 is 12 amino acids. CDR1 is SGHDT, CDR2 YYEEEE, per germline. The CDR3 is CASVGQGTEAFF. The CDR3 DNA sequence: TGTGCCAGCGTCGGACAGGGGACTGAAGCTTTCTTT.

The CDR3 bases are TGTGCCAGCAGTTTAGACGGGGGACGGCAGCCCCAGCATTTT. Translated, it gives CASSLDGGRQPQHF. V usage is TRBV6-1 and J usage is TRBJ1-5; D perhaps matches TRBD1 (5 bases). The V gene lost 5 bases and the J gene lost 7 bases, with 15 bases spanning the gap. CDR1 is MNHNS and CDR2 is SASEGT in the germline V gene. The CDR3 is made up of 14 amino acids.

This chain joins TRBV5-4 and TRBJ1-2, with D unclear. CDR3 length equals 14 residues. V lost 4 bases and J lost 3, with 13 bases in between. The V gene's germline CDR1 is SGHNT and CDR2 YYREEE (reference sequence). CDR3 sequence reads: CASSAWADYYGYTF. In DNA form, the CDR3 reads TGTGCCAGCAGCGCCTGGGCGGACTACTATGGCTACACCTTC.

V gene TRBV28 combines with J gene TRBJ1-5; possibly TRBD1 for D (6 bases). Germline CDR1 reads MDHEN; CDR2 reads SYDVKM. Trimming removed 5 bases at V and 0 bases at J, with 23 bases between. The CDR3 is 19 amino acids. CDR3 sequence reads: CASSPQDSGIPYSNQPQHF. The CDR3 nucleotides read TGTGCCAGCAGTCCCCAGGACAGCGGAATCCCTTATAGCAATCAGCCCCAGCATTTT.

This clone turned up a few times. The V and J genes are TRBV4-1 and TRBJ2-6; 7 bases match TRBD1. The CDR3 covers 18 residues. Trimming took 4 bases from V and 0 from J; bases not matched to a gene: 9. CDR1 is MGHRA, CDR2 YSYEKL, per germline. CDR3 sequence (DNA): TGCGCCAGCAGCCCACAGGGGAGCCCTATCTCTGGGGCCAACGTCCTGACTTTC. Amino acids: CASSPQGSPISGANVLTF.

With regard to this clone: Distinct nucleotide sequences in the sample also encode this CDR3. CDR3 amino acids: CASSPPGGYNEQFF. CDR3 nucleotide sequence: TGTGCCAGCTCACCGCCGGGGGGGTACAATGAGCAGTTCTTC. The gene calls are TRBV18 and TRBJ2-1, with 8 bases aligning to TRBD2. Germline V CDR1 and CDR2: KGHSH, LQKENI. This CDR3 contains 14 residues. Trimming at V came to 3 bases and at J to 4 bases, leaving 2 bases not matched to a gene.

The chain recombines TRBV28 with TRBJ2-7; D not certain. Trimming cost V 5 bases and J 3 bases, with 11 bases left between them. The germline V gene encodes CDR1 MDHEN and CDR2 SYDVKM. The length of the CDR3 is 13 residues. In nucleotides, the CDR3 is TGTGCCAGCAGTCCCCCCGAACTCTACGAGCAGTACTTC. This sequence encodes CASSPPELYEQYF.

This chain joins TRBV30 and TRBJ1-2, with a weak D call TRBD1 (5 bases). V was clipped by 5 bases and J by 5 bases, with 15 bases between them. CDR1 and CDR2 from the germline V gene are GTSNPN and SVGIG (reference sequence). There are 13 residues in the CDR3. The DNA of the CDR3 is TGTGCCTGGGGGCAGGGAACGCGTTATGGCTACACCTTC. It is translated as CAWGQGTRYGYTF. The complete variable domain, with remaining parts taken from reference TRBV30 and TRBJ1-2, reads SQTIHQWPATLVQPVGSPLSLECTVEGTSNPNLYWYRQAAGRGLQLLFYSVGIGQISSEVPQNLSASRPQDRQFILSSKKLLLSDSGFYLCAWGQGTRYGYTFGSGTRLTVV.

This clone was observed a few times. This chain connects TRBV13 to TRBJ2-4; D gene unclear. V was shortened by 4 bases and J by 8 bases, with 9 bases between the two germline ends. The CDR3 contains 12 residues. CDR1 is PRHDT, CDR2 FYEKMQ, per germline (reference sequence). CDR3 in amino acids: CASSSQPDIQYF. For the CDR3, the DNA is TGTGCCAGCAGCTCCCAACCGGACATTCAGTACTTC. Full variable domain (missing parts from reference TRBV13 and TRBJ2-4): AAGVIQSPRHLIKEKRETATLKCYPIPRHDTVYWYQQGPGQDPQFLISFYEKMQSDKGSIPDRFSAQQFSDYHSELNMSSLELGDSALYFCASSSQPDIQYFGAGTRLSVL.

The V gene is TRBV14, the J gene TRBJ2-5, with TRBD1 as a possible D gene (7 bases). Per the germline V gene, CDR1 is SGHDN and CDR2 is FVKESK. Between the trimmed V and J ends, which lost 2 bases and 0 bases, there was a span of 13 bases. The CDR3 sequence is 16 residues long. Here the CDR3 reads CASSQRGRDYQETQYF. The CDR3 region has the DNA TGTGCCAGCAGCCAAAGGGGGCGGGACTACCAAGAGACCCAGTACTTC.

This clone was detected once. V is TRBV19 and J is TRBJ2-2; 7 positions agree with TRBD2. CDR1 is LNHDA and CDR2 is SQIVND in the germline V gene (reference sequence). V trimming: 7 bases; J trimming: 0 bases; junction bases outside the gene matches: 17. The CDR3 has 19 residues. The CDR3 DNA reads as TGTGCCAGTACCGGAGGCAGGACTAGACCTATTCCGAACACCGGGGAGCTGTTTTTT. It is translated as CASTGGRTRPIPNTGELFF.

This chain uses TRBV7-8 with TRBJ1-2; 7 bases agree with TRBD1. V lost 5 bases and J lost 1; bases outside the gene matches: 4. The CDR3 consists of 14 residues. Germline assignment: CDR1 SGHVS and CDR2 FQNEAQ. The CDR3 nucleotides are TGTGCCAGCAGCCCCCGGGACAGTAACTATGGCTACACCTTC. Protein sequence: CASSPRDSNYGYTF.

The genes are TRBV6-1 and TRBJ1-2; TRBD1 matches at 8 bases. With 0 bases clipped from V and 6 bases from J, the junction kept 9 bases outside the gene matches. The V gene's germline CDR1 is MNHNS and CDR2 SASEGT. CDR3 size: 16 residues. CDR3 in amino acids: CASSEAAGGRGDGYTF. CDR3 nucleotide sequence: TGTGCCAGCAGTGAAGCTGCAGGGGGCCGCGGGGATGGCTACACCTTC.

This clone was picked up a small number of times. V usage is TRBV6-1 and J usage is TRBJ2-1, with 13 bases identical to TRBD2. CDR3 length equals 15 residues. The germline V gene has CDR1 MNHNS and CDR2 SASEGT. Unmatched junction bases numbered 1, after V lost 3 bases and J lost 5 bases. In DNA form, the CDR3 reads TGTGCCAGCAGTGAGACTAGCGGGGGGAACAATGAGCAGTTCTTC. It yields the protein CASSETSGGNNEQFF.

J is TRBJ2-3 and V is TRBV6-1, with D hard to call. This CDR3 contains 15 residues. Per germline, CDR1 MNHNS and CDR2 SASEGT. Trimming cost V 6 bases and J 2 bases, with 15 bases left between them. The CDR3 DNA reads TGTGCCAGCAGCGGAACGGTTGAGGTCACAGATACGCAGTATTTT. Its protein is CASSGTVEVTDTQYF.

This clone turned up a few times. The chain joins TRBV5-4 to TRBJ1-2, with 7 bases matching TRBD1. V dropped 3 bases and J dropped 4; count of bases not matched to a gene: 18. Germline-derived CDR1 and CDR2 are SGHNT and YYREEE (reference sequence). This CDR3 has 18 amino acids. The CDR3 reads CASSSLPTGADPIYGYTF. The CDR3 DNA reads TGTGCCAGCAGCTCCCTCCCAACAGGGGCCGACCCGATCTATGGCTACACCTTC. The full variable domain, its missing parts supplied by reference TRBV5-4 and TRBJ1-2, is ETGVTQSPTHLIKTRGQQVTLRCSSQSGHNTVSWYQQALGQGPQFIFQYYREEENGRGNFPPRFSGLQFPNYSSELNVNALELDDSALYLCASSSLPTGADPIYGYTFGSGTRLTVV.